These 32 T cell receptor beta chains came from one sample sequenced in a study of cytomegalovirus exposure and HLA in healthy donors. The PCR employed 60 Vbeta primers together with 13 Jbeta primers. Clones were read by immunoSEQ multiplex PCR, and TCRdb kept only the in-frame ones, dropping some. In all, the sample yields roughly 60,000 clones. What was sequenced was PBMCs. The source is a woman under 30 in good health and CMV-seronegative.

The chain has TRBV7-9 and TRBJ2-2; no definite D call. The V gene's germline CDR1 is SEHNR and CDR2 FQNEAQ (reference sequence). The CDR3 consists of 13 residues. Trimming removed 5 bases from V and 10 bases from J, with 14 bases in between. The CDR3 DNA reads TGTGCCAGCAGCATTAGACTCGTCGAGGAGCTGTTTTTT. Protein: CASSIRLVEELFF.

V is TRBV5-1 and J is TRBJ1-1, with D possibly TRBD1 on 5 matching bases. The CDR3 covers 11 residues. The V gene's germline CDR1 is SGHRS and CDR2 YFSETQ. V lost 5 bases, J lost 4 bases, and 6 bases lay in between. This chain's CDR3 is CASRGGTEAFF. As DNA, the CDR3 is TGCGCCAGCAGGGGGGGCACTGAAGCTTTCTTT. The full variable domain, its missing parts supplied by reference TRBV5-1 and TRBJ1-1, is KAGVTQTPRYLIKTRGQQVTLSCSPISGHRSVSWYQQTPGQGLQFLFEYFSETQRNKGNFPGRFSGRQFSNSRSEMNVSTLELGDSALYLCASRGGTEAFFGQGTRLTVV.

The chain has TRBV7-9 and TRBJ1-2; a weak D match, TRBD1 (5 bases). V was cut by 2 bases and J by 9 bases, with 16 bases left in between. CDR3 length: 14 amino acids. Germline assignment: CDR1 SEHNR and CDR2 FQNEAQ (reference sequence). CDR3 residues: CASSLNQGPSRYTF. CDR3 coding DNA: TGTGCCAGCAGCTTAAATCAGGGCCCCTCGCGCTACACCTTC.

The chain combines TRBV7-9 with TRBJ1-2, with 9 positions matching TRBD1. Germline-derived CDR1 and CDR2 are SEHNR and FQNEAQ (reference sequence). The CDR3 runs to 14 residues. Trimming cost V 4 bases and J 8 bases; bases outside gene matches: 8. Written as DNA, the CDR3 is TGTGCCAGCAGCTCCGGACAGGGGCAAGGGGGCTACACCTTC. Its translation is CASSSGQGQGGYTF.

The genes are TRBV9 and TRBJ1-1; D perhaps matches TRBD1 (5 bases). The CDR3 is made up of 13 amino acids. CDR1 SGDLS and CDR2 YYNGEE come from the germline V gene. V gave up 4 bases and J gave up 3 bases, with 10 bases separating them. The CDR3 loop is CASSPRDYTEAFF. The CDR3 bases are TGTGCCAGCAGCCCTAGGGACTACACTGAAGCTTTCTTT.

Notes on this clone: A junction end diverges from the germline sequence, so it may reflect a read error. The rearrangement uses TRBV27 and TRBJ1-5; 8 bases line up with TRBD1. Germline CDR1 is MNHEY and CDR2 is SMNVEV (reference sequence). The CDR3 contains 15 residues. CDR3 bases: TGTGCCAGCAGCCCATATGGACAGGGCAACCAGCCCCAGCATTTT. Protein: CASSPYGQGNQPQHF.

The V call is TRBV5-4, the J call TRBJ2-3, with 16 bases fitting TRBD2. Germline V gene lookup returns CDR1 SGHNT and CDR2 YYREEE (reference sequence). Trimming removed 4 bases from V and 5 bases from J; junction bases left unmatched: 7. The CDR3 is 17 amino acids. The CDR3 DNA reads as TGTGCCAGCAGCCCGGGACTAGCGGGAGGGCCGGGAGATACGCAGTATTTT. This translates into CASSPGLAGGPGDTQYF.

J is TRBJ1-4 and V is TRBV19; a weak D match, TRBD1 (5 bases). V was clipped by 3 bases and J by 7 bases, with 18 bases between them. Germline V gene sequence: CDR1 LNHDA, CDR2 SQIVND (reference sequence). This CDR3 has 16 residues. CDR3 loop: CASSIWTPNLGEKLFF. For the CDR3, the DNA is TGTGCCAGTAGTATTTGGACACCAAACCTAGGTGAAAAACTGTTTTTT. Drawing the rest from reference TRBV19 and TRBJ1-4, the complete variable domain is DGGITQSPKYLFRKEGQNVTLSCEQNLNHDAMYWYRQDPGQGLRLIYYSQIVNDFQKGDIAEGYSVSREKKESFPLTVTSAQKNPTAFYLCASSIWTPNLGEKLFFGSGTQLSVL.

The J gene is TRBJ1-6, the V gene TRBV6-5, with no clear D. Germline V gene sequence: CDR1 MNHEY, CDR2 SVGAGI. This CDR3 comprises 15 residues. V was trimmed by 0 bases and J by 6 bases, leaving 9 bases between them. CDR3 in DNA: TGTGCCAGCAGTTACTCGAAACCGGTTAATTCACCCCTCCACTTT. This sequence encodes CASSYSKPVNSPLHF.

V and J are TRBV25-1 and TRBJ1-2; TRBD1 agrees at 7 bases. Trimming at V came to 6 bases and at J to 9 bases, leaving 13 bases not matched to a gene. The CDR3 runs 14 residues. In germline, CDR1 is MGHDK, CDR2 SYGVNS. This CDR3 reads CASSVDGGTVSYTF. The CDR3 region has the DNA TGTGCCAGCAGCGTAGATGGCGGGACAGTAAGCTACACCTTC.

This sequence joins TRBV30 and TRBJ1-1; no clear D. The germline V gene encodes CDR1 GTSNPN and CDR2 SVGIG (reference sequence). V was pared by 0 bases and J by 0 bases, with 14 bases between. The CDR3 consists of 16 residues. Here the CDR3 reads CAWSVGDWRMNTEAFF. The CDR3 bases are TGTGCCTGGAGTGTAGGTGATTGGAGGATGAACACTGAAGCTTTCTTT.

CDR3 sequence (DNA): TGTGCCAGCAGTGAACGTCAGGCGCGGGCCAACGTCCTGACTTTC. This codes for CASSERQARANVLTF. J is TRBJ2-6 and V is TRBV25-1; the D is unclear. The V end lost 2 bases, the J end lost 5 bases, and 10 bases lay between the germline ends. The length of the CDR3 is 15 residues. Germline assignment: CDR1 MGHDK and CDR2 SYGVNS.

The chain has TRBV4-2 and TRBJ2-2, with 8 bases matching TRBD2. In germline, CDR1 is LGHNA, CDR2 YNFKEQ. V trimming: 0 bases; J trimming: 9 bases; junction bases outside the gene matches: 9. CDR3 length equals 16 residues. The CDR3 loop reads CASSQEGGGPEWELFF. The DNA for the CDR3 is TGTGCCAGCAGCCAAGAAGGCGGGGGGCCGGAGTGGGAGCTGTTTTTT.

V and J are TRBV19 and TRBJ2-7; 7 bases match TRBD1. CDR1 is LNHDA, CDR2 SQIVND, per germline (reference sequence). Trimming took 1 base from V and 0 from J; bases not matched to a gene: 6. The CDR3 has 16 residues. CDR3 residues: CASSIAGTVSSYEQYF. CDR3 nucleotide sequence: TGTGCCAGTAGTATAGCTGGGACAGTTTCCTCCTACGAGCAGTACTTC.

The V gene is TRBV14, the J gene TRBJ1-2, with D perhaps TRBD1 (5 bases). The CDR3 has 13 amino acids. Trimming removed 5 bases at V and 6 bases at J, with 13 bases between. The germline V gene encodes CDR1 SGHDN and CDR2 FVKESK. The CDR3 sequence: CASSARQNDGYTF. In nucleotides, the CDR3 is TGTGCCAGCAGCGCACGACAGAACGATGGCTACACCTTC.

The V gene is TRBV7-6, the J gene TRBJ2-2; 11 nucleotides line up with TRBD2. The germline V gene encodes CDR1 SGHVS and CDR2 FNYEAQ. CDR3 length equals 19 residues. The V and J ends lost 0 bases and 0 bases, in that order; junction bases with no gene match: 6. CDR3 in DNA: TGTGCCAGCAGCTTAGCGCCTAGCGGGGGGTACACGAACACCGGGGAGCTGTTTTTT. It yields the protein CASSLAPSGGYTNTGELFF.

The chain couples TRBV2 to TRBJ2-3; 8 bases line up with TRBD2. The CDR3 is 15 amino acids. J gave up 1 base and V 6 bases, and 6 bases lay outside the gene matches. Germline V lookup: CDR1 SNHLY, CDR2 FYNNEI. CDR3 residues: CASRDGRGGTDTQYF. The CDR3 DNA reads as TGTGCCAGCAGGGACGGGCGGGGGGGCACAGATACGCAGTATTTT.

The chain joins TRBV9 to TRBJ1-5, with D possibly matching TRBD1 (6 bases). The V end was cut by 3 bases, the J end by 0 bases, with 10 bases between. CDR3 size: 15 residues. CDR1 and CDR2 (germline): SGDLS, YYNGEE. CDR3 sequence (DNA): TGTGCCAGCAGCGGAGGACAGAATAGCAATCAGCCCCAGCATTTT. Protein sequence: CASSGGQNSNQPQHF.

Concerning this clone: A junction boundary mismatches the germline segment, possibly from a read error. This chain uses TRBV7-7 with TRBJ2-5; the D gene is possibly TRBD2 (7 bases). Germline CDR1 and CDR2: SSHAT and FNYEAQ (reference sequence). The CDR3 loop spans 17 amino acids. CDR3 in amino acids: CASSFGGAKRGQETQYF. The CDR3 DNA follows: TGTGCTAGCAGCTTTGGGGGGGCTAAACGGGGCCAAGAGACCCAGTACTTC. The full variable domain, its missing parts supplied by reference TRBV7-7 and TRBJ2-5, is GAGVSQSPRYKVTKRGQDVTLRCDPISSHATLYWYQQALGQGPEFLTYFNYEAQPDKSGLPSDRFSAERPEGSISTLTIQRTEQRDSAMYRCASSFGGAKRGQETQYFGPGTRLLVL.

The V gene is TRBV5-1, the J gene TRBJ1-1, with 8 positions matching TRBD1. The V segment lost 3 bases and the J segment 5 bases; nucleotides outside the gene matches: 9. The germline CDR1 and CDR2 sequences are SGHRS and YFSETQ. CDR3 length: 15 amino acids. This CDR3 reads CASSSERTGFTEAFF. The CDR3 DNA reads TGCGCCAGCAGCTCGGAGCGGACAGGGTTTACTGAAGCTTTCTTT.

V and J are TRBV5-1 and TRBJ2-1; 8 bases agree with TRBD2. The germline V gene encodes CDR1 SGHRS and CDR2 YFSETQ. The ends lost 3 bases at V and 8 bases at J; junction bases unmatched: 7. This CDR3 has 14 residues. CDR3 in amino acids: CASSWGTGGDEQFF. CDR3 coding DNA: TGCGCCAGCAGCTGGGGTACGGGAGGGGATGAGCAGTTCTTC. The variable domain in full, with the rest retrieved from reference TRBV5-1 and TRBJ2-1, is KAGVTQTPRYLIKTRGQQVTLSCSPISGHRSVSWYQQTPGQGLQFLFEYFSETQRNKGNFPGRFSGRQFSNSRSEMNVSTLELGDSALYLCASSWGTGGDEQFFGPGTRLTVL.

The chain combines TRBV5-1 with TRBJ2-5, with TRBD2 identical over 8 bases. Losses at the gene ends were 1 base for V and 3 bases for J; bases not matched to a gene: 5. Germline V gene data show CDR1 as SGHRS and CDR2 as YFSETQ. The CDR3 length is 15 residues. The CDR3 DNA reads as TGCGCCAGCAGCTTGCCTCGGGGGGGTAAAGAGACCCAGTACTTC. Its protein is CASSLPRGGKETQYF. The full variable domain, in which reference TRBV5-1 and TRBJ2-5 provide the parts outside the CDR3, is KAGVTQTPRYLIKTRGQQVTLSCSPISGHRSVSWYQQTPGQGLQFLFEYFSETQRNKGNFPGRFSGRQFSNSRSEMNVSTLELGDSALYLCASSLPRGGKETQYFGPGTRLLVL.

The CDR3 spells CASSGGPPRDEQYF. The CDR3 DNA reads TGTGCCAGCAGCGGGGGGCCGCCTCGGGACGAGCAGTACTTC. The gene calls are TRBV2 and TRBJ2-7; D is perhaps TRBD2 (7 bases). Between the trimmed V and J ends, which lost 6 bases and 5 bases, there was a span of 17 bases. Germline loops: CDR1 SNHLY, CDR2 FYNNEI. This CDR3 spans 14 amino acids.

The rearrangement links TRBV6-5 to TRBJ1-1; D may be TRBD1 (5 bases). Germline V lookup: CDR1 MNHEY, CDR2 SVGAGI. This CDR3 is 12 amino acids long. Trimming removed 2 bases from V and 11 bases from J, with 12 bases in between. The CDR3 DNA reads TGTGCCAGCAGTTACGGGCAGGGCCAGGCTTTCTTT. This translates into CASSYGQGQAFF.

The genes are TRBV5-6 and TRBJ1-5; 8 bases are a match to TRBD1. The length of the CDR3 is 15 residues. The germline V gene encodes CDR1 SGHDT and CDR2 YYEEEE. J lost 6 bases, V lost 4 bases, and 9 bases had no gene match. DNA of the CDR3: TGTGCCAGCAGCCCATCCAGGGGGCAGGCTCAGCCCCAGCATTTT. Translation: CASSPSRGQAQPQHF.

The chain recombines TRBV6-1 with TRBJ1-2; TRBD1 is a possible D gene (6 bases). The CDR3 spans 15 residues. V was clipped by 0 bases and J by 4 bases, with 12 bases between them. Germline-derived CDR1 and CDR2 are MNHNS and SASEGT. CDR3 bases: TGTGCCAGCAGTGAAGCGCCAGGGGCGATCTATGGCTACACCTTC. Its protein is CASSEAPGAIYGYTF.

The genes are TRBV4-1 and TRBJ2-3; TRBD2 matches 12 bases. CDR3 length: 19 residues. Germline V gene lookup returns CDR1 MGHRA and CDR2 YSYEKL. V lost 1 base, J lost 2 bases, and 10 bases stayed unmatched. This CDR3 reads CASSQVLAGGPVDTDTQYF. The CDR3 nucleotides are TGCGCCAGCAGCCAAGTGCTAGCGGGAGGGCCGGTTGACACAGATACGCAGTATTTT.

This chain uses TRBV11-3 with TRBJ2-1; 7 bases are a match to TRBD2. V gave up 3 bases and J gave up 8 bases; unmatched junction bases: 4. The CDR3 spans 13 residues. The germline V gene has CDR1 SGHNT and CDR2 YENEEA. CDR3 sequence: CASSLGLYYEQFF. CDR3 sequence (DNA): TGTGCCAGCAGCTTGGGACTATACTATGAGCAGTTCTTC.

On this clone itself: A junction boundary mismatches the germline segment, possibly from a read error. In nucleotides, the CDR3 is TGTGCCAGAAGCTTTCAGAACAGATACACCTTC. It encodes CARSFQNRYTF. The V call is TRBV7-9, the J call TRBJ1-2; no clear D. The CDR3 is 11 amino acids. Looked up from germline, CDR1 is SEHNR and CDR2 is FQNEAQ (reference sequence).

The chain combines TRBV30 with TRBJ1-1; D is uncertain. Germline CDR1 reads GTSNPN; CDR2 reads SVGIG (reference sequence). The CDR3 has 14 residues. Between the trimmed V and J ends, which lost 0 bases and 4 bases, there was a span of 12 bases. The CDR3 DNA reads as TGTGCCTGGAGTGTGTGGCAGGCGGGCACTGAAGCTTTCTTT. Translated: CAWSVWQAGTEAFF.

The chain couples TRBV15 to TRBJ1-2; 10 nucleotides match TRBD1. V shed 5 bases, J shed 4 bases, and the junction held 4 bases outside the gene matches. The germline CDR1 and CDR2 sequences are LNHNV and YYDKDF (reference sequence). The CDR3 has 14 amino acids. This CDR3 is CATSLDRGSYGYTF. In DNA form, the CDR3 reads TGTGCCACCAGCTTGGACAGGGGGTCCTATGGCTACACCTTC.

The J gene is TRBJ2-6, the V gene TRBV4-1, with 10 bases lining up with TRBD2. V gave up 5 bases and J gave up 2 bases; unmatched junction bases: 6. The germline V gene encodes CDR1 MGHRA and CDR2 YSYEKL. The CDR3 contains 17 residues. The CDR3 region is CASSVSGGVPGANVLTF. The CDR3 nucleotides read TGCGCCAGCAGCGTAAGCGGGGGGGTCCCTGGGGCCAACGTCCTGACTTTC.